The 21 T cell receptor beta chains given below trace back to one sample, sequenced in a study of T cell repertoires in cytomegalovirus infection. TCRdb ran MiXCR on the reads and lists one entry per CDR3 protein. The sample has 750,000 to 950,000 distinct CDR3 sequences; 25% to 30% are singletons. These receptors' antigens are unknown. The input for sequencing was cultured CD8+ T cells from PBMCs, taken from culture after CMV antigen stimulation. These TCRs come from a human donor in good health (CMV status not recorded). Some clones in this sample may be carry-over from other donors' samples.

At least ten counts were recorded for this clonotype. CDR3 coding DNA: TGTGCCAGCAGCTTAGCGGGAACAGGGGGTAATTCACCCCTCCACTTT. As protein: CASSLAGTGGNSPLHF. The chain is built from TRBV7-2 and TRBJ1-6; 8 positions agree with TRBD1. With V trimmed by 0 bases and J by 6 bases, 4 bases remained unmatched. CDR1 is SGHTA and CDR2 is FQGNSA in the germline V gene. The CDR3 totals 16 residues.

J is TRBJ2-2 and V is TRBV20-1; 8 nucleotides agree with TRBD1. The CDR3 sequence is 16 residues long. The trim removed 0 bases at V and 6 bases at J, leaving 9 bases unmatched. CDR1 and CDR2 from the germline V gene are DFQATT and SNEGSKA (reference sequence). This chain's CDR3 is CSARDRRTGLSGELFF. CDR3 DNA: TGCAGTGCTAGAGATCGCCGGACAGGGCTCTCCGGGGAGCTGTTTTTT.

Ten or more counts support this clonotype. This chain links TRBV7-2 with TRBJ2-1, with TRBD2 matching 7 bases. This CDR3 has 15 amino acids. Germline CDR1 SGHTA, CDR2 FQGNSA. After removal of 1 base from V and 7 bases from J, the junction contained 7 bases not matched to a gene. CDR3 bases: TGTGCCAGCAGCTTAGGTTTGGCGGGGGTAAATGAGCAGTTCTTC. The encoded protein is CASSLGLAGVNEQFF.

The V call is TRBV11-2, the J call TRBJ1-6, with 12 bases identical to TRBD1. Trimming removed 1 base from V and 6 bases from J; junction bases left unmatched: 7. CDR3 size: 18 residues. CDR1 SGHAT and CDR2 FQNNGV come from the germline V gene. The CDR3 region is CASSLGPPGQGANSPLHF. CDR3 bases: TGTGCCAGCAGCTTAGGGCCGCCGGGACAGGGGGCTAATTCACCCCTCCACTTT.

The chain employs TRBV19 and TRBJ1-2; TRBD1 matches at 10 bases. The CDR3 totals 13 residues. The germline V gene encodes CDR1 LNHDA and CDR2 SQIVND (reference sequence). After removal of 7 bases from V and 6 bases from J, the junction contained 5 bases not matched to a gene. CDR3: CASTGTGVDGYTF. CDR3 sequence (DNA): TGTGCCAGTACCGGGACAGGGGTCGATGGCTACACCTTC.

The V and J genes are TRBV7-9 and TRBJ1-1; 8 bases map to TRBD1. V trimming: 2 bases; J trimming: 1 base; junction bases outside the gene matches: 3. This CDR3 has 15 amino acids. In germline, CDR1 is SEHNR, CDR2 FQNEAQ (reference sequence). The CDR3 region has the DNA TGTGCCAGCAGCTTACTAGACAGGGGGAACACTGAAGCTTTCTTT. This translates into CASSLLDRGNTEAFF.

This chain joins TRBV6-1 and TRBJ2-1, with 9 bases identical to TRBD1. The CDR3 contains 16 residues. The trim removed 2 bases at V and 3 bases at J, leaving 5 bases unmatched. Looked up from germline, CDR1 is MNHNS and CDR2 is SASEGT. CDR3 sequence reads: CASSERGTGFYNEQFF. The CDR3 DNA follows: TGTGCCAGCAGTGAACGGGGGACAGGGTTCTACAATGAGCAGTTCTTC.

This clonotype was detected ten times or more. This rearrangement joins TRBV6-5 to TRBJ1-2; possible D gene TRBD1, 5 bases. Germline CDR1 is MNHEY and CDR2 is SVGAGI. CDR3 size: 12 residues. V was trimmed by 5 bases and J by 8 bases, leaving 12 bases between them. This CDR3 is CASSPGPKGYTF. The DNA for the CDR3 is TGTGCCAGCAGTCCAGGGCCGAAGGGCTACACCTTC.

A few counts support this clonotype. The rearrangement links TRBV7-9 to TRBJ1-2, with D unclear. Germline-derived CDR1 and CDR2 are SEHNR and FQNEAQ (reference sequence). The ends were cut back, 5 bases at V and 4 bases at J, with 17 bases in the middle. This CDR3 is 15 amino acids long. This CDR3 is CASSPPPGRSYGYTF. DNA for the CDR3: TGTGCCAGCAGCCCCCCCCCGGGCAGATCCTATGGCTACACCTTC. Together with reference TRBV7-9 and TRBJ1-2, the CDR3 gives the full variable domain: DTGVSQNPRHKITKRGQNVTFRCDPISEHNRLYWYRQTLGQGPEFLTYFQNEAQLEKSRLLSDRFSAERPKGSFSTLEIQRTEQGDSAMYLCASSPPPGRSYGYTFGSGTRLTVV.

The chain couples TRBV4-2 to TRBJ2-5; 12 positions match TRBD2. Germline V gene data show CDR1 as LGHNA and CDR2 as YNFKEQ. The CDR3 totals 18 residues. Losses at the gene ends were 0 bases for V and 4 bases for J; bases not matched to a gene: 9. CDR3 sequence: CASSQDFVLAGGGETQYF. The CDR3 DNA reads TGTGCCAGCAGCCAAGATTTCGTCCTAGCGGGGGGGGGAGAGACCCAGTACTTC.

This clonotype came up a few times. This chain joins TRBV9 and TRBJ2-5; a possible D gene is TRBD2 (7 bases). Germline CDR1 SGDLS, CDR2 YYNGEE. The ends were cut back, 1 base at V and 5 bases at J, with 18 bases in the middle. The CDR3 covers 16 residues. The CDR3 DNA sequence: TGTGCCAGCAGCGTATTAGGGGGGACTAACTTGGAGACCCAGTACTTC. As protein: CASSVLGGTNLETQYF.

The rearrangement uses TRBV19 and TRBJ2-2, with 9 positions matching TRBD1. V lost 5 bases and J lost 6; bases outside the gene matches: 7. Looked up from germline, CDR1 is LNHDA and CDR2 is SQIVND (reference sequence). This CDR3 spans 15 amino acids. This chain's CDR3 is CASSSRDRDPGELFF. CDR3 nucleotides: TGTGCCAGTAGTTCCCGGGACAGGGACCCCGGGGAGCTGTTTTTT.

The rearrangement joins TRBV20-1 to TRBJ2-4, with 7 nucleotides matching TRBD1. The CDR3 has 13 residues. The germline CDR1 and CDR2 sequences are DFQATT and SNEGSKA (reference sequence). CDR3 sequence (DNA): TGCGGAATTTGGCAGGGACAGAAAAACATTCAGTACTTC. Encoded protein: CGIWQGQKNIQYF.

The chain is built from TRBV6-8 and TRBJ1-1, with D unresolved. Germline CDR1 reads MNHGY; CDR2 reads SAAAGT. V was cut by 8 bases and J by 1 base, with 8 bases left in between. The CDR3 length is 12 residues. The CDR3 DNA reads as TGTGCCAGCCAAACTAGGAACACTGAAGCTTTCTTT. Encoded protein: CASQTRNTEAFF.

The chain carries TRBV7-2 and TRBJ2-5; 14 bases fit TRBD2. V lost 3 bases, J lost 0 bases, and 6 bases stayed unmatched. The CDR3 contains 18 residues. The germline V gene encodes CDR1 SGHTA and CDR2 FQGNSA. Here the CDR3 reads CASSLDRLAGGDQETQYF. The CDR3 DNA sequence: TGTGCCAGCAGCTTGGATAGACTAGCGGGGGGGGACCAAGAGACCCAGTACTTC.

This clonotype was seen a handful of times. The chain joins TRBV12-3 or TRBV12-4 to TRBJ2-6; 9 bases align to TRBD1. J lost 1 base, V lost 5 bases, and 6 bases had no gene match. There are 17 residues in the CDR3. CDR3 DNA sequence: TGTGCCAGCAGTCACTCCGGACAGGGGTCTGGGGCCAACGTCCTGACTTTC. Protein product: CASSHSGQGSGANVLTF.

Concerning this clonotype: This may be a read error: a much more frequent sequence differs by one nucleotide. V and J are TRBV7-2 and TRBJ1-1; no firm D call. Per germline, CDR1 SGHTA and CDR2 FQGNSA. The CDR3 has 13 amino acids. With 1 base removed from V and 7 bases from J, the gap between germline ends came to 10 bases. The CDR3, as DNA: TGTGCCAGCAGCTTAGTCCGGCAGAATGAAGCTTTCTTT. Protein sequence: CASSLVRQNEAFF.

This clonotype was counted between two and nine times. The chain is built from TRBV5-5 and TRBJ2-3, with 8 bases that match TRBD1. This CDR3 has 17 residues. V lost 0 bases, J lost 4 bases, and 10 bases stayed unmatched. Germline CDR1 reads SGHKS; CDR2 reads YYEKEE (reference sequence). The CDR3 nucleotides are TGTGCCAGCAGCTTGGTAGACACCGGGACAGGAGCAGATACGCAGTATTTT. Translated: CASSLVDTGTGADTQYF.

The chain combines TRBV11-2 with TRBJ2-7, with 7 positions matching TRBD1. CDR3 size: 14 residues. V was pared by 7 bases and J by 3 bases, with 9 bases of the junction left unmatched. Looked up from germline, CDR1 is SGHAT and CDR2 is FQNNGV. DNA for the CDR3: TGTGCCAGCAACCACCCGGGACAGTGCTACGAGCAGTACTTC. It is translated as CASNHPGQCYEQYF.

This sequence joins TRBV28 and TRBJ1-4; 7 nucleotides match TRBD1. Germline lookup yields CDR1 MDHEN and CDR2 SYDVKM. This CDR3 spans 15 amino acids. J gave up 6 bases and V 0 bases, and 4 bases lay outside the gene matches. The CDR3 is CASSLWRGLDEKLFF. As DNA, the CDR3 is TGTGCCAGCAGTTTATGGAGGGGGCTGGATGAAAAACTGTTTTTT.

The CDR3 nucleotides are TGCGCCACCAGCCCGGGACAGGGAACCTACGAGCAGTACGTC. Translating it yields CATSPGQGTYEQYV. The rearrangement joins TRBV10-2 to TRBJ2-7, with 9 bases lining up with TRBD1. Germline values: CDR1 WSHSY, CDR2 SAAADI. The V gene end was trimmed by 10 bases and the J gene end by 2 bases; junction bases not matched to a gene: 9. The CDR3 spans 14 residues.